A selection of T cell receptor beta chains follows, all from one sample in a study of cytomegalovirus exposure and HLA in healthy donors. Sequencing used immunoSEQ multiplex PCR; TCRdb keeps in-frame clones, though not all of them. Here the sample spans more than 80,000 clones, approximately 84% being singletons. Sequencing used PBMCs. All receptors come from a girl aged 2-10 years in good health and CMV-seropositive. The CDR3 runs from the conserved cysteine through the conserved F or W. Fields, in order: clone size, D gene, J gene, V gene, CDR3 protein, CDR3 DNA. D genes are given only for firm matches. Where a row states a size, it is once, few, many or the class of an expanded clone; other rows omit it.

size: NA; D: NA; J: TRBJ2-4; V: TRBV28; CDR3: CASSLSSGNLAKNIQYF; DNA: TGTGCCAGCAGTTTATCGTCGGGAAACCTAGCCAAAAACATTCAGTACTTC
size: NA; D: NA; J: TRBJ1-2; V: TRBV28; CDR3: CASSFRAERGYTF; DNA: TGTGCCAGCAGTTTCAGGGCAGAACGGGGCTACACCTTC
size: NA; D: NA; J: TRBJ2-3; V: TRBV4-1; CDR3: CASSQVVSSTDTQYF; DNA: TGCGCCAGCAGCCAAGTCGTCTCTAGCACAGATACGCAGTATTTT
size: once; D: TRBD1; J: TRBJ2-1; V: TRBV6-6; CDR3: CASSRTGGFNEQFF; DNA: TGTGCCAGCAGCCGGACAGGGGGCTTTAATGAGCAGTTCTTC
size: NA; D: TRBD2; J: TRBJ2-7; V: TRBV2; CDR3: CASSRAGDLNEQYF; DNA: TGTGCCAGCAGTCGAGCGGGAGATCTTAACGAGCAGTACTTC
size: few; D: TRBD2; J: TRBJ2-3; V: TRBV29-1; CDR3: CSVRTSPSTDTQYF; DNA: TGCAGCGTCCGGACTAGCCCGAGCACAGATACGCAGTATTTT
size: few; D: TRBD1; J: TRBJ2-5; V: TRBV7-3; CDR3: CASSLTGTGVETQYF; DNA: TGTGCCAGCAGCTTGACCGGGACAGGGGTAGAGACCCAGTACTTC
size: NA; D: TRBD1; J: TRBJ1-5; V: TRBV5-1; CDR3: CASSSLERTGRRRYQPQHF; DNA: TGCGCCAGCAGCTCTTTAGAAAGGACAGGGCGAAGGCGATATCAGCCCCAGCATTTT
size: NA; D: TRBD2; J: TRBJ2-1; V: TRBV28; CDR3: CATRGLAGVGEQFF; DNA: TGTGCCACCAGGGGACTAGCGGGAGTGGGGGAGCAGTTCTTC
size: NA; D: TRBD2; J: TRBJ2-1; V: TRBV5-1; CDR3: CASAGTSGNNEQFF; DNA: TGCGCCAGCGCCGGGACTAGCGGGAACAATGAGCAGTTCTTC
size: NA; D: TRBD2; J: TRBJ2-3; V: TRBV6-4; CDR3: CASLGGGLGDTQYF; DNA: TGTGCCAGCTTGGGCGGGGGACTCGGCGATACGCAGTATTTT
size: NA; D: TRBD1; J: TRBJ1-4; V: TRBV28; CDR3: CASSPRQGATNEKLFF; DNA: TGTGCCAGCAGTCCCCGACAGGGCGCAACTAATGAAAAACTGTTTTTT
size: once; D: NA; J: TRBJ2-1; V: TRBV7-8; CDR3: CASSPGTYPNEQFF; DNA: TGTGCCAGCAGCCCAGGGACTTATCCTAATGAGCAGTTCTTC
size: NA; D: TRBD1; J: TRBJ1-5; V: TRBV6-1; CDR3: CASSADRGGASNQPQHF; DNA: TGTGCCAGCAGTGCCGACAGGGGGGGTGCTAGCAATCAGCCCCAGCATTTT
size: NA; D: NA; J: TRBJ1-2; V: TRBV29-1; CDR3: CSGRQENYGYTF; DNA: TGCAGCGGTCGACAAGAAAACTATGGCTACACCTTC
size: NA; D: TRBD1; J: TRBJ1-1; V: TRBV6-1; CDR3: CASNPDRVGNTEAFF; DNA: TGTGCCAGCAATCCGGACAGGGTAGGGAACACTGAAGCTTTCTTT